These T cell receptor beta chains were read from a single sample in a study of monozygotic twins with inflammatory bowel disease. TCRdb reprocessed the 5' RACE reads and reports one entry per CDR3 protein, with no DNA. In total, the table holds just over 300,000 distinct CDR3 sequences. What was sequenced was blood. Source of these receptors: a human donor with ulcerative colitis or Crohn's disease, or a healthy co-twin of an affected twin (not recorded which). Each CDR3 is given with its conserved first and last residue.

CDR3 protein,J gene,V gene
CAISEWSSGDNEQFF,TRBJ2-1,TRBV10-3
CASSLGGIAGGKETQYF,TRBJ2-5,TRBV11-2
CASSQDRAMGYTF,TRBJ1-2,TRBV4-2
CASSSSPGASTDTQYF,TRBJ2-3,TRBV5-1
CSARAAGDRKYF,TRBJ2-4,TRBV20-1
CASSLIGDVFDRGHVSDTQYF,TRBJ2-3,TRBV5-6
CASSEIEALNYGYTF,TRBJ1-2,TRBV6-1
CASSLYLDRANEQYF,TRBJ2-7,TRBV5-1
CASKTDTYEKLFF,TRBJ1-4,TRBV19
CASSASGRGETQYF,TRBJ2-5,TRBV7-2
CASSCLMTGWLVTGNQPQHF,TRBJ1-5,TRBV7-7
CATSRGRQAGGSREQYF,TRBJ2-7,TRBV15
CAISELGLGPAGYYEQYF,TRBJ2-7,TRBV10-3
CASSQDWRGIQETQYF,TRBJ2-5,TRBV18
CSVELGAGYTF,TRBJ1-2,TRBV29-1
CASSTRTGALQPQHF,TRBJ1-5,TRBV5-6
CASSLNPHSNQPQHF,TRBJ1-5,TRBV12-3/TRBV12-4
CASSLEGPGREAFF,TRBJ1-1,TRBV5-4
CSVTDRGGEKLFF,TRBJ1-4,TRBV29-1
CSVRDREFSEQYF,TRBJ2-7,TRBV29-1
CASSLRTGKVFYEQYF,TRBJ2-7,TRBV11-2
CASSKTGGLNEQFF,TRBJ2-1,TRBV6-2/TRBV6-3